This is a list of T cell receptor beta chains from one sample in a study of blood T cell repertoires in COVID-19. Assay used: immunoSEQ multiplex PCR; TCRdb lists only in-frame clones, some missing. The repertoire has 300,000 to 450,000 clones, 87% of them found once; the top ten carry roughly 0.94%. The sample was PBMCs or T cells enriched from blood (not recorded which). These receptors originate from a young woman who had recovered from COVID-19. Each CDR3 is given with its conserved first and last residue. Fields, in order: J gene, D gene, V gene, clone size, CDR3 protein, CDR3 DNA. A D gene is named only where the DNA matches it firmly. Rows give clone size only sometimes, using once, few, many, or a class for an expanded clone.

TRBJ2-7 | TRBD1 | TRBV7-8 | few | CASSYGQGAGYEQYF | TGTGCCAGCAGCTACGGACAGGGGGCAGGCTACGAGCAGTACTTC
TRBJ1-2 | TRBD1 | TRBV18 | once | CASSPTGGKAGYTF | TGTGCCAGCTCACCAACAGGGGGCAAGGCTGGCTACACCTTC
TRBJ2-3 | TRBD2 | TRBV7-6 | . | CASSLWGRTSGYTDTQYF | TGTGCCAGCAGCTTATGGGGTCGGACTAGCGGATACACAGATACGCAGTATTTT
TRBJ1-3 | . | TRBV30 | . | CAWSGPGLRSGNTIYF | TGTGCCTGGAGTGGCCCGGGACTGCGCTCTGGAAACACCATATATTTT
TRBJ2-5 | TRBD2 | TRBV30 | . | CAWGRGGGRSGETQYF | TGTGCCTGGGGGAGGGGCGGGGGTAGGTCCGGAGAGACCCAGTACTTC
TRBJ1-1 | TRBD1 | TRBV5-4 | . | CASSWGQGSLNTEAFF | TGTGCCAGCAGCTGGGGACAGGGTTCGTTGAACACTGAAGCTTTCTTT
TRBJ2-3 | . | TRBV30 | . | CAWSVDSGTDTQYF | TGTGCCTGGAGTGTAGATAGCGGCACAGATACGCAGTATTTT
TRBJ1-1 | TRBD1 | TRBV19 | . | CASSIQDRIEAFF | TGTGCCAGTAGTATCCAGGACAGGATTGAAGCTTTCTTT
TRBJ2-4 | TRBD2 | TRBV5-5 | . | CASSLELAGSDIQYF | TGTGCCAGCAGCCTTGAACTAGCGGGGAGCGACATTCAGTACTTC
TRBJ1-2 | . | TRBV9 | few | CASSTGGYGYTF | TGTGCCAGCAGCACGGGGGGCTATGGCTACACCTTC
TRBJ2-5 | . | TRBV18 | . | CASSEGEETQYF | TGTGCCAGCTCAGAGGGGGAAGAGACCCAGTACTTC
TRBJ1-3 | TRBD1 | TRBV15 | . | CATSRPGQGGRSGNTIYF | TGTGCCACCAGCAGACCGGGACAGGGAGGCCGGTCTGGAAACACCATATATTTT
TRBJ2-7 | . | TRBV2 | . | CATGLNSYEQYF | TGTGCCACAGGACTTAACTCCTACGAGCAGTACTTC
TRBJ2-3 | TRBD1 | TRBV5-6 | . | CASSWMTGISTDTQYF | TGTGCCAGCAGCTGGATGACAGGGATTAGCACAGATACGCAGTATTTT
TRBJ2-7 | . | TRBV11-2 | . | CASSSYFTGIHEQYF | TGTGCCAGCAGCTCATACTTTACAGGGATCCACGAGCAGTACTTC
TRBJ2-3 | TRBD2 | TRBV5-1 | . | CASSPTDRGDTQYF | TGCGCCAGCAGCCCTACCGACCGGGGGGACACGCAGTATTTT
TRBJ1-6 | . | TRBV5-6 | once | CASSSLRLGGIRSPLHF | TGTGCCAGCAGCTCATTGCGGCTCGGAGGGATACGGTCACCCCTCCACTTT
TRBJ1-1 | TRBD1 | TRBV18 | . | CASSPPPGQGAFF | TGTGCCAGCTCACCCCCACCCGGACAGGGTGCCTTCTTT
TRBJ1-1 | TRBD1 | TRBV13 | . | CASSEGQGGTEAFF | TGTGCCAGCAGCGAGGGACAGGGGGGAACTGAAGCTTTCTTT
TRBJ1-4 | . | TRBV21-1 | once | CASIERAQGANEKLFF | TGTGCCAGCATCGAACGTGCTCAGGGGGCTAATGAAAAACTGTTTTTT
TRBJ1-6 | . | TRBV9 | . | CASSVAVSGSSPLHF | TGTGCCAGCAGCGTAGCGGTTTCTGGGAGCTCACCCCTCCACTTT
TRBJ1-2 | . | TRBV12-3/TRBV12-4 | . | CASSLAGHYGYTF | TGTGCCAGCAGTTTAGCGGGCCACTATGGCTACACCTTC
TRBJ2-2 | . | TRBV4-1 | . | CASSPHRDSYQGNTGELFF | TGCGCCAGCAGCCCACACCGGGACTCATACCAAGGGAACACCGGGGAGCTGTTTTTT
TRBJ2-5 | TRBD1 | TRBV7-6 | . | CASSFLTGQAEETQYF | TGTGCCAGCAGCTTCCTAACGGGACAGGCAGAAGAGACCCAGTACTTC
TRBJ2-1 | . | TRBV27 | . | CASSLSRSGYNEQFF | TGTGCCAGCAGTTTATCCCGGTCGGGGTACAATGAGCAGTTCTTC
TRBJ1-4 | TRBD1 | TRBV15 | . | CATSSRTGSEKLFF | TGTGCCACCAGCAGCAGGACAGGTTCTGAAAAACTGTTTTTT
TRBJ1-5 | . | TRBV12-3/TRBV12-4 | once | CASGKGDGQPQHF | TGTGCCAGCGGGAAGGGAGACGGGCAGCCCCAGCATTTT
TRBJ1-2 | TRBD1 | TRBV7-7 | . | CASIPRQGPYYGYTF | TGTGCCAGCATCCCCCGACAGGGACCTTACTATGGCTACACCTTC
TRBJ1-1 | TRBD1 | TRBV29-1 | . | CSGGDRTNTEAFF | TGCAGCGGGGGGGACAGGACGAACACTGAAGCTTTCTTT
TRBJ2-5 | TRBD2 | TRBV19 | . | CASRGDGRGGETQYF | TGTGCCAGTAGGGGGGACGGCCGGGGGGGGGAGACCCAGTACTTC
TRBJ2-7 | . | TRBV5-6 | . | CASSLRGAGAGEQYF | TGTGCCAGCAGCCTTCGTGGGGCAGGGGCTGGGGAGCAGTACTTC